These 25 T cell receptor beta chains came from one sample sequenced in a study of cytomegalovirus exposure and HLA in healthy donors (dated by TCRdb to about 2017). The method behind the library was the immunoSEQ multiplex PCR assay. The multiplex PCR relied on a mix of 60 forward primers for TCR Vbeta segments and 13 reverse primers for TCR Jbeta segments. TCRdb holds this immuneACCESS table with in-frame rearrangements only. Some clones are missing; in checked studies, unresolved V genes explain under half, and the rest has no known cause. For this sample there are 200,000 to 250,000 clones; more than 75% appear just once. Of the sample, 4.5% to 6% falls within the top ten clones. The source material was PBMCs. All receptors derive from a woman aged 40 to 50 in good health and CMV-seropositive.

The gene calls are TRBV9 and TRBJ1-4; no clear D gene. V was cut by 3 bases and J by 10 bases, with 19 bases left in between. The CDR3 loop spans 15 amino acids. Germline V CDR1 and CDR2: SGDLS, YYNGEE. In DNA, the CDR3 is TGTGCCAGCAGCGCACCTGGAGCCGCCTCGGGAAAACTGTTTTTT. This codes for CASSAPGAASGKLFF. Variable domain in full (rest from reference TRBV9 and TRBJ1-4): DSGVTQTPKHLITATGQRVTLRCSPRSGDLSVYWYQQSLDQGLQFLIQYYNGEERAKGNILERFSAQQFPDLHSELNLSSLELGDSALYFCASSAPGAASGKLFFGSGTQLSVL.

This chain links TRBV19 with TRBJ2-3, with 10 nucleotides matching TRBD2. Germline CDR1 is LNHDA and CDR2 is SQIVND (reference sequence). This CDR3 region has 17 residues. After removal of 4 bases from V and 0 bases from J, the junction contained 7 bases not matched to a gene. CDR3 sequence: CASSTSGGPTSTDTQYF. In DNA form, the CDR3 reads TGTGCCAGTAGTACTAGCGGGGGCCCAACGAGCACAGATACGCAGTATTTT.

This chain joins TRBV5-1 and TRBJ2-7; 11 bases line up with TRBD1. Germline CDR1 is SGHRS and CDR2 is YFSETQ. The CDR3 length is 17 residues. V trimming: 0 bases; J trimming: 7 bases; junction bases outside the gene matches: 12. CDR3 region: CASSLGPPGQGGQEQYF. In DNA, the CDR3 is TGCGCCAGCAGCTTGGGACCGCCGGGACAGGGGGGGCAGGAGCAGTACTTC. The variable domain in full, completed from reference TRBV5-1 and TRBJ2-7, reads KAGVTQTPRYLIKTRGQQVTLSCSPISGHRSVSWYQQTPGQGLQFLFEYFSETQRNKGNFPGRFSGRQFSNSRSEMNVSTLELGDSALYLCASSLGPPGQGGQEQYFGPGTRLTVT.

J is TRBJ1-1 and V is TRBV30, with 7 bases fitting TRBD1. Germline CDR1 GTSNPN, CDR2 SVGIG (reference sequence). This CDR3 is 11 amino acids long. V lost 0 bases to trimming and J lost 9 bases; unmatched junction nucleotides: 1. CDR3 amino acids: CAWSVQGQAFF. In DNA, the CDR3 is TGTGCCTGGAGTGTACAGGGGCAAGCTTTCTTT.

V gene TRBV5-1 combines with J gene TRBJ2-2; 13 nucleotides line up with TRBD2. Germline V gives CDR1 SGHRS, CDR2 YFSETQ. V dropped 1 base and J dropped 4; count of bases not matched to a gene: 4. CDR3 length equals 17 residues. The CDR3 DNA follows: TGCGCCAGCAGCTTGACTAGCGGGGGGGCCGGCACCGGGGAGCTGTTTTTT. Its protein is CASSLTSGGAGTGELFF. The complete variable domain, with remaining parts taken from reference TRBV5-1 and TRBJ2-2, reads KAGVTQTPRYLIKTRGQQVTLSCSPISGHRSVSWYQQTPGQGLQFLFEYFSETQRNKGNFPGRFSGRQFSNSRSEMNVSTLELGDSALYLCASSLTSGGAGTGELFFGEGSRLTVL.

This chain connects TRBV5-4 to TRBJ2-1; 12 bases agree with TRBD2. CDR3 length: 15 amino acids. Germline values: CDR1 SGHNT, CDR2 YYREEE (reference sequence). J gave up 7 bases and V 4 bases, and 6 bases lay outside the gene matches. The CDR3 here is CASSKLAGGRNEQFF. CDR3 nucleotide sequence: TGTGCCAGCAGCAAACTAGCGGGAGGTAGGAATGAGCAGTTCTTC. The entire variable domain, with the rest obtained from reference TRBV5-4 and TRBJ2-1, is as follows: ETGVTQSPTHLIKTRGQQVTLRCSSQSGHNTVSWYQQALGQGPQFIFQYYREEENGRGNFPPRFSGLQFPNYSSELNVNALELDDSALYLCASSKLAGGRNEQFFGPGTRLTVL.

This clone was observed once. The V and J genes are TRBV7-6 and TRBJ1-5; 10 bases agree with TRBD1. Germline V CDR1 and CDR2: SGHVS, FNYEAQ. The CDR3 loop spans 15 amino acids. V shed 8 bases and J 3 bases; nucleotides not matched to a gene: 7. CDR3 loop: CASSAGTGANQPQHF. CDR3 DNA: TGTGCCAGCTCAGCTGGGACAGGGGCCAATCAGCCCCAGCATTTT. The full variable domain, with the rest looked up from reference TRBV7-6 and TRBJ1-5, is GAGVSQSPRYKVTKRGQDVALRCDPISGHVSLYWYRQALGQGPEFLTYFNYEAQQDKSGLPNDRFSAERPEGSISTLTIQRTEQRDSAMYRCASSAGTGANQPQHFGDGTRLSIL.

This clone is a singleton in its sample. The chain couples TRBV19 to TRBJ1-5; TRBD1 agrees at 7 bases. J was trimmed by 5 bases and V by 5 bases; bases with no gene match: 12. Germline CDR1 reads LNHDA; CDR2 reads SQIVND (reference sequence). CDR3 length equals 16 residues. In DNA form, the CDR3 reads TGTGCCAGTAGTGGCCGGGACAGCCTTATGTATCAGCCCCAGCATTTT. Its translation: CASSGRDSLMYQPQHF. The whole variable domain, remainder taken from reference TRBV19 and TRBJ1-5, is DGGITQSPKYLFRKEGQNVTLSCEQNLNHDAMYWYRQDPGQGLRLIYYSQIVNDFQKGDIAEGYSVSREKKESFPLTVTSAQKNPTAFYLCASSGRDSLMYQPQHFGDGTRLSIL.

The chain carries TRBV2 and TRBJ1-2, with 8 bases fitting TRBD1. Trimming removed 6 bases from V and 2 bases from J; junction bases left unmatched: 5. Germline CDR1 SNHLY, CDR2 FYNNEI. The CDR3 has 14 amino acids. CDR3 nucleotide sequence: TGTGCCAGCAGAAGTAGGGACAGGAACTATGGCTACACCTTC. Translating gives CASRSRDRNYGYTF. Together with reference TRBV2 and TRBJ1-2, the CDR3 gives the full variable domain: EPEVTQTPSHQVTQMGQEVILRCVPISNHLYFYWYRQILGQKVEFLVSFYNNEISEKSEIFDDQFSVERPDGSNFTLKIRSTKLEDSAMYFCASRSRDRNYGYTFGSGTRLTVV.

Only a few counts were recorded for this clone. The chain employs TRBV4-1 and TRBJ1-1; 11 nucleotides align to TRBD1. CDR1 MGHRA and CDR2 YSYEKL come from the germline V gene. The CDR3 runs 18 residues. After removal of 2 bases from V and 0 bases from J, the junction contained 8 bases not matched to a gene. The CDR3 spells CASSQRRTGGVMNTEAFF. Here the CDR3 DNA reads TGCGCCAGCAGCCAAAGAAGGACAGGGGGCGTAATGAACACTGAAGCTTTCTTT.

The rearrangement links TRBV6-6 to TRBJ1-3, with D unclear. Between the trimmed V and J ends, which lost 0 bases and 4 bases, there was a span of 10 bases. The CDR3 covers 15 residues. Germline assignment: CDR1 MNHNY and CDR2 SVGAGI (reference sequence). Written as DNA, the CDR3 is TGTGCCAGCAGTTACTCGAAAGGGAGGGGAAACACCATATATTTT. It specifies CASSYSKGRGNTIYF.

This clone was recorded a few times. This chain uses TRBV12-5 with TRBJ1-5; 9 positions match TRBD1. The CDR3 has 15 amino acids. Germline loops: CDR1 LGHNT, CDR2 FRNRAP. J lost 0 bases, V lost 7 bases, and 4 bases had no gene match. CDR3 protein: CASVLGQGSNQPQHF. The CDR3 bases are TGTGCTAGTGTCCTGGGACAGGGTAGCAATCAGCCCCAGCATTTT.

CDR3 DNA: TGCGCCAGCAGCTTGACGGGAGGGCGGATGGCTGAAGCTTTCTTT. Translating gives CASSLTGGRMAEAFF. This sequence joins TRBV5-1 and TRBJ1-1; no firm D call. Trimming cost V 1 base and J 6 bases, with 16 bases left between them. The CDR3 consists of 15 residues. The germline CDR1 and CDR2 sequences are SGHRS and YFSETQ.

The chain couples TRBV10-3 to TRBJ2-2; a possible D gene is TRBD1 (5 bases). The CDR3 totals 15 residues. Germline V CDR1 and CDR2: ENHRY, SYGVKD. The ends were cut back, 8 bases at V and 6 bases at J, with 19 bases in the middle. The CDR3 here is CAIGGWGRGPGELFF. CDR3 coding DNA: TGTGCCATCGGTGGCTGGGGAAGGGGCCCCGGGGAGCTGTTTTTT.

This chain links TRBV6-5 with TRBJ2-3; 12 bases are shared with TRBD2. Unmatched junction bases numbered 3, after V lost 7 bases and J lost 1 base. The CDR3 loop spans 15 amino acids. Germline loops: CDR1 MNHEY, CDR2 SVGAGI. CDR3 bases: TGTGCCAGCACCCTAGCGGGGGGGCGCACAGATACGCAGTATTTT. It codes for CASTLAGGRTDTQYF.

J is TRBJ1-2 and V is TRBV19, with TRBD1 matching over 12 bases. This CDR3 comprises 15 residues. With V trimmed by 5 bases and J by 8 bases, 9 bases remained unmatched. Looked up from germline, CDR1 is LNHDA and CDR2 is SQIVND (reference sequence). This chain's CDR3 is CASSGRDRGHRGYTF. The CDR3 nucleotides read TGTGCCAGTAGTGGCCGGGACAGGGGGCACCGGGGCTACACCTTC.

This clone was recorded only once. The rearrangement joins TRBV25-1 to TRBJ2-7; TRBD2 might be the D (5 bases). This CDR3 comprises 15 residues. V lost 3 bases, J lost 3 bases, and 15 bases lay in between. Germline loops: CDR1 MGHDK, CDR2 SYGVNS. This chain's CDR3 is CASSDIGDPLYEQYF. The CDR3 region has the DNA TGTGCCAGCAGTGATATCGGGGATCCCCTCTACGAGCAGTACTTC.

The chain combines TRBV5-4 with TRBJ2-2; a possible D gene is TRBD1 (6 bases). Per the germline V gene, CDR1 is SGHNT and CDR2 is YYREEE (reference sequence). Trimming took 4 bases from V and 1 from J, leaving 11 bases between them. The CDR3 is made up of 15 amino acids. CDR3 protein: CASSTLQGNTGELFF. The CDR3 bases are TGTGCCAGCAGCACCTTACAGGGGAACACCGGGGAGCTGTTTTTT.

The gene calls are TRBV4-2 and TRBJ2-7; D is possibly TRBD2 (6 bases). Germline V lookup: CDR1 LGHNA, CDR2 YNFKEQ. V was cut by 1 base and J by 0 bases, with 10 bases left in between. The CDR3 loop spans 15 amino acids. The DNA of the CDR3 is TGTGCCAGCAGCCAAGGGGCGGGGAGCTCCTACGAGCAGTACTTC. This codes for CASSQGAGSSYEQYF.

This clone was counted a single time. Its ends do not fully match the called genes, so a read error is possible. The chain has TRBV11-3 and TRBJ2-1; maybe TRBD1 (5 bases). The germline V gene has CDR1 SGHNT and CDR2 YENEEA. This CDR3 region has 13 residues. The CDR3 here is CASSLDLVGKQVF. CDR3 in DNA: TGTGCCAGCAGCTTAGATCTCGTGGGGAAACAGGTCTTC.

J is TRBJ2-3 and V is TRBV7-2, with a possible D match to TRBD2 (6 bases). The V end was cut by 2 bases, the J end by 1 base, with 16 bases between. Per the germline V gene, CDR1 is SGHTA and CDR2 is FQGNSA. This CDR3 is 17 amino acids long. CDR3 nucleotide sequence: TGTGCCAGCAGCTTATTTTTGGGGACTGGGGGCACAGATACGCAGTATTTT. This codes for CASSLFLGTGGTDTQYF.

The J gene is TRBJ1-1, the V gene TRBV6-5; D is ambiguous. Per germline, CDR1 MNHEY and CDR2 SVGAGI. V was shortened by 6 bases and J by 0 bases, with 8 bases between the two germline ends. The CDR3 loop spans 13 amino acids. The CDR3 nucleotides read TGTGCCAGCAGCCTCCGGGTGAACACTGAAGCTTTCTTT. Residues: CASSLRVNTEAFF.

The V and J genes are TRBV7-2 and TRBJ2-3, with 8 bases fitting TRBD1. Germline values: CDR1 SGHTA, CDR2 FQGNSA. J gave up 5 bases and V 1 base, and 2 bases lay outside the gene matches. CDR3 length: 14 amino acids. The CDR3 loop reads CASSLGRGRDTQYF. CDR3 DNA: TGTGCCAGCAGCTTAGGCAGGGGGCGAGATACGCAGTATTTT. The full variable domain, completed using reference TRBV7-2 and TRBJ2-3, is GAGVSQSPSNKVTEKGKDVELRCDPISGHTALYWYRQSLGQGLEFLIYFQGNSAPDKSGLPSDRFSAERTGGSVSTLTIQRTQQEDSAVYLCASSLGRGRDTQYFGPGTRLTVL.

The CDR3 DNA is TGTGCCAGTACCTTTACTCCAGGGGTAGGCGAGCAGTACTTC. Amino acids: CASTFTPGVGEQYF. The V and J genes are TRBV19 and TRBJ2-7; possibly TRBD1 for D (6 bases). The germline V gene encodes CDR1 LNHDA and CDR2 SQIVND (reference sequence). CDR3 length: 14 amino acids. V lost 7 bases and J 6 bases, leaving 19 bases between the germline ends.

This clone was detected once. The chain combines TRBV19 with TRBJ1-5; D not resolved. This CDR3 region has 15 residues. V was trimmed by 3 bases and J by 3 bases, leaving 12 bases between them. Germline CDR1 reads LNHDA; CDR2 reads SQIVND (reference sequence). The CDR3 protein is CASSIGAGINQPQHF. The CDR3 DNA reads TGTGCCAGTAGTATCGGTGCGGGTATCAATCAGCCCCAGCATTTT. The full variable domain, rest sourced from reference TRBV19 and TRBJ1-5, is DGGITQSPKYLFRKEGQNVTLSCEQNLNHDAMYWYRQDPGQGLRLIYYSQIVNDFQKGDIAEGYSVSREKKESFPLTVTSAQKNPTAFYLCASSIGAGINQPQHFGDGTRLSIL.